The T cell receptor (beta chain) under discussion was sequenced for a study of T-cell memory formation after mild COVID-19 (TCRdb year 2021). For the wider study: TCR sequence clusters from the two donors were largely donor specific. T-cell clones expanding and contracting after mild COVID-19 in two donors were tracked by longitudinal TCRalpha and TCRbeta repertoire sequencing. Two young, previously healthy adult volunteers, one female and one male, were included in the cohort.

PBMCs were isolated by Ficoll-Paque density gradient centrifugation. Sequencing instrument: Illumina NovaSeq 6000. TCRalpha and TCRbeta cDNA libraries were built by 5'RACE with constant-segment primers, adding sample barcodes and unique molecular identifiers. Trizol reagent was used to extract RNA from every sample. Library amplification was performed in two PCR steps, and a second sample barcode and Illumina TruSeq adapters were introduced in the second step. Libraries were sequenced on an Illumina NovaSeq with 2 x 150 bp paired-end reads. As for how the authors treated the data: With migec v1.2.7, reads were demultiplexed and then collapsed into UMI-guided consensus sequences. With mixcr v2.1.11, UMI consensuses were aligned to TRA and TRB V and J templates and assembled into clonotypes. A clonotype was counted as expanded or contracted only if both edgeR and NoisET called the change significant, with noise models trained on biological replicates. edgeR calls used a false discovery rate-adjusted p below 0.01 and a log2 fold-change threshold of 1. As an exploratory analysis of dynamics, max-normalized trajectories of the 1000 most abundant clonotypes were examined with PCA combined with hierarchical clustering. Separately sequenced CD4+ and CD8+ repertoires were used to assign a CD4 or CD8 phenotype to each responding clone. TCRdb reanalyzed the raw reads on its own, using fastp at Q25 for trimming and MiXCR for clone calling, and kept in-frame beta chains. Rows with a matching CDR3 protein are joined into one entry that keeps the most common DNA and genes. TCRdb, not the authors, supplied the V and J calls. The sample contains 450,000 to 700,000 distinct CDR3 sequences, around 17% of them found a single time. The ten largest clonotypes hold approximately 12% of the sample.

Of note for this clonotype: The antigen it binds to is not known. Base qualities were left out, and no much larger clone turns up one base away.

Study-wide findings and limitations: SARS-CoV-2 specificity of the second-wave clones peaking on day 37 was not confirmed. Contracting CD4+ clones appeared mostly in the CM and EM memory subsets, whereas CD8+ clones were enriched in EMRA. The detection of some responding clones in pre-infection memory suggests that pre-existing cross-reactive memory T cells joined the SARS-CoV-2 response. Only a couple of mild cases were covered in the study, and larger cohorts including severe cases with pre-infection samples were considered necessary. Clones contracting from day 15 to 85 had balanced CD4/CD8 phenotypes, while a second wave expanding from day 15 to 37 was biased towards CD4+.

The CDR3 has 13 amino acids, counting the end cysteine and phenylalanine. Only CDR3 DNA remains: 39 bases, in frame from the first base. The germline ends are 10 bases apart after V is trimmed by 1 base and J by 6 bases. CDR1 and CDR2, looked up from the germline V gene, are LGHNA and YSLEER. The chain employs TRBV4-3 and TRBJ2-7; the D gene identity is not certain. Sequenced sample: PBMCs or a T cell subset sorted from them (not recorded which). The clonotype was recovered from an adult woman who had mild COVID-19 (a few samples of this study predate the infection). The sample titles of this study are shuffled in the database, so cell type and time point are left out; the donor was told from shared clones. The nucleotide sequence reads TGCGCCAGCAGCCAAGGTGTTGGTGTCGAGCAGTACTTC. The encoded protein is CASSQGVGVEQYF.